This T cell receptor beta chain originates from a study of CD8+ T cells in alopecia areata. The study's findings and limits: Scalp samples also contribute reads from the resident alphabeta T cells found in normal skin. Relative to normal scalp, lesional scalp, especially alopecia totalis/universalis, showed higher clonality. Although TCR sharing was seen in mice, sharing across patients was less clear, possibly for HLA-related reasons.

CDR3 size: 14 residues. V shed 4 bases and J shed 0 bases, with 9 bases lying between them. Germline V gives CDR1 NSQYPW, CDR2 LRSPGD (reference sequence). Pooled cutaneous lymph node cells were sorted using CD4, CD8alpha, NKG2D, NKG2ACE and other markers. Of note for this clone: Its antigen is not identified. The genes are named according to mouse. Coverage ceases 4 residues before the CDR3 finishes, and the germline J gene fills in the end.

RNA was extracted and reverse transcribed into cDNA as the sequencing template. Some clones are missing from TCRdb's copy, which holds only in-frame ones; the method was immunoSEQ multiplex PCR. The sample was found to contain around 290,000 clones, and every one recurs. Specimen: CD4+ T cells sorted from a lymph node. The V and J genes are TRBV1 and TRBJ1-1; a weak D match, TRBD1 (5 bases). The source of this sequence is a C3H/HeJ mouse with alopecia areata. This line is of MHC haplotype H2-k. CDR3 sequence reads: CTCSVGHSNTEVFF. CDR3 bases read: TGCACCTGCAGTGTTGGACATTCAAACACA. The full variable domain, in which reference TRBV1 and TRBJ1-1 provide the parts outside the CDR3, is VTLLEQNPRWRLVPRGQAVNLRCILKNSQYPWMSWYQQDLQKQLQWLFTLRSPGDKEVKSLPGADYLATRVTDTELRLQVANMSQGRTLYCTCSVGHSNTEVFFGKGTRLTVV.